These 26 T cell receptor beta chains share one sample of origin, sequenced in a study of preoperative IRX-2 immunotherapy in early breast cancer. TCRdb's copy holds only in-frame clones and misses some; the assay was immunoSEQ multiplex PCR. Of some 22,000 clones listed, 80% to 90% are singletons. Treatment noted: preoperative locoregional IRX-2 cytokine immunotherapy. The input for sequencing was tumor tissue, taken after IRX-2 immunotherapy. The receptors were gathered from a human donor with breast cancer.

This chain connects TRBV30 to TRBJ1-4, with D tentatively TRBD1 (6 bases). This CDR3 region has 13 residues. V shed 4 bases and J shed 5 bases, with 11 bases lying between them. Per germline, CDR1 GTSNPN and CDR2 SVGIG (reference sequence). CDR3 sequence: CAWMRDTNEKLFF. The CDR3 DNA reads TGTGCCTGGATGCGGGACACCAATGAAAAACTGTTTTTT.

V usage is TRBV10-3 and J usage is TRBJ1-5; D unresolved. V gave up 1 base and J gave up 0 bases, with 1 base separating them. The CDR3 consists of 13 residues. The germline V gene encodes CDR1 ENHRY and CDR2 SYGVKD. The CDR3 sequence: CAISEYSNQPQHF. CDR3 DNA: TGTGCCATCAGTGAGTATAGCAATCAGCCCCAGCATTTT.

J is TRBJ1-6 and V is TRBV5-1; D is perhaps TRBD1 (6 bases). CDR1 is SGHRS, CDR2 YFSETQ, per germline. The CDR3 loop spans 13 amino acids. V was trimmed by 4 bases and J by 9 bases, leaving 11 bases between them. CDR3: CASSQQGGSPLHF. CDR3 sequence (DNA): TGCGCCAGCAGCCAACAGGGAGGTTCACCCCTCCACTTT.

This clone was counted once. The V and J genes are TRBV10-3 and TRBJ1-2; D possibly corresponds to TRBD1 (6 bases). Germline V CDR1 and CDR2: ENHRY, SYGVKD. Trimming removed 4 bases at V and 8 bases at J, with 8 bases between. There are 11 residues in the CDR3. The CDR3 DNA reads as TGTGCCATCAGTGGGGGGGGCGGCTACACCTTC. It is translated as CAISGGGGYTF.

V gene TRBV5-1 combines with J gene TRBJ2-1, with 11 bases lining up with TRBD1. The V segment lost 4 bases and the J segment 3 bases; nucleotides outside the gene matches: 6. Germline assignment: CDR1 SGHRS and CDR2 YFSETQ. This CDR3 has 16 amino acids. CDR3 bases: TGCGCCAGCAGCCCAGGGACAGGGGGTCTCTACAATGAGCAGTTCTTC. It yields the protein CASSPGTGGLYNEQFF.

V gene TRBV4-3 combines with J gene TRBJ1-3; unclear D gene. V dropped 3 bases and J dropped 8 bases, with 11 bases sitting between them. Per the germline V gene, CDR1 is LGHNA and CDR2 is YSLEER. This CDR3 spans 13 amino acids. CDR3 nucleotide sequence: TGCGCCAGCAGCCAGTCTCATGGGGACACCATATATTTT. As protein: CASSQSHGDTIYF.

The gene calls are TRBV7-6 and TRBJ2-1; tentatively, D is TRBD1 (5 bases). Trimming removed 1 base at V and 4 bases at J, with 14 bases between. Per germline, CDR1 SGHVS and CDR2 FNYEAQ. The CDR3 loop spans 16 amino acids. CDR3 in DNA: TGTGCCAGCAGCTTAGACCCCCCTCAGGGATACAATGAGCAGTTCTTC. It codes for CASSLDPPQGYNEQFF.

V usage is TRBV5-6 and J usage is TRBJ1-5; 8 bases match TRBD1. Germline V gene sequence: CDR1 SGHDT, CDR2 YYEEEE. V was clipped by 0 bases and J by 6 bases; unmatched bases: 8. The CDR3 spans 16 residues. CDR3 coding DNA: TGTGCCAGCAGCTTGGGCTCAGGGGGCATAGTTCAGCCCCAGCATTTT. Translation: CASSLGSGGIVQPQHF. Drawing the rest from reference TRBV5-6 and TRBJ1-5, the complete variable domain is DAGVTQSPTHLIKTRGQQVTLRCSPKSGHDTVSWYQQALGQGPQFIFQYYEEEERQRGNFPDRFSGHQFPNYSSELNVNALLLGDSALYLCASSLGSGGIVQPQHFGDGTRLSIL.

This chain connects TRBV4-3 to TRBJ2-5; D might be TRBD1 or TRBD2, each matching 6 bases. V was pared by 4 bases and J by 2 bases, with 17 bases between. The CDR3 length is 16 residues. The V gene's germline CDR1 is LGHNA and CDR2 YSLEER. The CDR3, as DNA: TGCGCCAGCAGCCTTGAGGGGGTAGGGGGGCAAGAGACCCAGTACTTC. Amino acid sequence: CASSLEGVGGQETQYF.

This chain uses TRBV9 with TRBJ2-1, with D possibly being TRBD2 (5 bases). The CDR3 runs 12 residues. Per the germline V gene, CDR1 is SGDLS and CDR2 is YYNGEE. Between the trimmed V and J ends, which lost 3 bases and 13 bases, there was a span of 14 bases. CDR3 sequence (DNA): TGTGCCAGCAGCGCCACCGGGAACTATCAGTTCTTC. Its protein product is CASSATGNYQFF.

The chain is built from TRBV18 and TRBJ1-3, with D tentatively TRBD1 (5 bases). The V gene's germline CDR1 is KGHSH and CDR2 LQKENI. This CDR3 spans 14 amino acids. V shed 2 bases and J shed 0 bases, with 5 bases lying between them. As DNA, the CDR3 is TGTGCCAGCTCACCAGGGGGCTCTGGAAACACCATATATTTT. The encoded protein is CASSPGGSGNTIYF.

The chain employs TRBV7-2 and TRBJ1-3; D remains ambiguous. Germline V lookup: CDR1 SGHTA, CDR2 FQGNSA. V was clipped by 3 bases and J by 0 bases, with 18 bases between them. The CDR3 is 18 amino acids. CDR3 DNA sequence: TGTGCCAGCAGCTTCCTAGGGATCGGGATAGTCTCTGGAAACACCATATATTTT. This gives the protein CASSFLGIGIVSGNTIYF.

The rearrangement links TRBV15 to TRBJ2-4; TRBD1 aligns across 11 bases. The trim removed 7 bases at V and 2 bases at J, leaving 10 bases unmatched. CDR1 and CDR2 (germline): LNHNV, YYDKDF (reference sequence). The CDR3 runs 17 residues. CDR3: CATIQDRGPGTKNIQYF. The CDR3 nucleotides read TGTGCCACCATACAGGACAGGGGGCCGGGGACCAAAAACATTCAGTACTTC.

The rearrangement uses TRBV28 and TRBJ2-5, with 10 bases that match TRBD2. V lost 7 bases and J lost 0; bases outside the gene matches: 5. Germline CDR1 MDHEN, CDR2 SYDVKM. The CDR3 spans 15 residues. DNA for the CDR3: TGTGCCAGCAAGGATAGCGGGGGGTACCAAGAGACCCAGTACTTC. Translated, it gives CASKDSGGYQETQYF.

This chain uses TRBV19 with TRBJ2-2; D might be TRBD1 (7 bases). Germline values: CDR1 LNHDA, CDR2 SQIVND (reference sequence). The V end lost 6 bases, the J end lost 1 base, and 18 bases lay between the germline ends. This CDR3 contains 17 residues. CDR3 in DNA: TGTGCCAGTAGCAAAAGGGGGCGGGATCTGAACACCGGGGAGCTGTTTTTT. Residues: CASSKRGRDLNTGELFF.

V is TRBV4-1 and J is TRBJ2-2; 9 bases are shared with TRBD1. The CDR3 totals 17 residues. J gave up 7 bases and V 2 bases, and 11 bases lay outside the gene matches. CDR1 MGHRA and CDR2 YSYEKL come from the germline V gene. DNA for the CDR3: TGCGCCAGCAGCCAAACCCTAGAGGGACAGGGTGTCGGGGAGCTGTTTTTT. This codes for CASSQTLEGQGVGELFF.

This chain joins TRBV29-1 and TRBJ2-7, with 11 bases lining up with TRBD2. The V and J ends lost 0 bases and 4 bases, in that order; junction bases with no gene match: 11. There are 17 residues in the CDR3. The germline V gene encodes CDR1 SQVTM and CDR2 ANQGSEA. The CDR3 nucleotides read TGCAGCGTTGAAGATCAGCCTACTAGCGGGAGTCGGTACGAGCAGTACTTC. This sequence encodes CSVEDQPTSGSRYEQYF.

This clone was observed a single time. The rearrangement links TRBV7-2 to TRBJ2-3; D gene ambiguous. The V end lost 3 bases, the J end lost 4 bases, and 2 bases lay between the germline ends. The CDR3 consists of 11 residues. Germline CDR1 is SGHTA and CDR2 is FQGNSA. The CDR3 spells CASSFPDTQYF. The CDR3, as DNA: TGTGCCAGCAGCTTCCCAGATACGCAGTATTTT.

V usage is TRBV6-1 and J usage is TRBJ2-2, with 7 positions matching TRBD2. Germline assignment: CDR1 MNHNS and CDR2 SASEGT. The CDR3 sequence is 15 residues long. The trim removed 2 bases at V and 8 bases at J, leaving 8 bases unmatched. As DNA, the CDR3 is TGTGCCAGCAGTGAAATCCCAGGGAGGGCTGGGGAGCTGTTTTTT. Encoded protein: CASSEIPGRAGELFF.

This clone was seen only once. CDR3 protein: CASSPTSGGITDTQYF. The CDR3 DNA sequence: TGTGCCAGCAGTCCGACTAGCGGGGGGATCACAGATACGCAGTATTTT. The V call is TRBV6-4, the J call TRBJ2-3; the match to TRBD2 covers 13 bases. Trimming cost V 5 bases and J 2 bases; bases outside gene matches: 4. This CDR3 contains 16 residues. Germline V gene lookup returns CDR1 MRHNA and CDR2 SNTAGT.

The CDR3 nucleotides are TGTGCCAGCAGCTTGTATATCCGGTCCGGAAACACCATATATTTT. Its protein is CASSLYIRSGNTIYF. The rearrangement uses TRBV5-8 and TRBJ1-3; D uncertain. Germline V lookup: CDR1 SGHTS, CDR2 YDEGEE. The CDR3 loop spans 15 amino acids. V lost 1 base to trimming and J lost 4 bases, with 12 bases between them.

The chain links TRBV30 to TRBJ2-3; D ambiguous. The ends were cut back, 1 base at V and 6 bases at J, with 8 bases in the middle. This CDR3 is 12 amino acids long. Looked up from germline, CDR1 is GTSNPN and CDR2 is SVGIG (reference sequence). The DNA for the CDR3 is TGTGCCTGGAGTGCTGGCTGGGATACGCAGTATTTT. Encoded protein: CAWSAGWDTQYF.

On this clone: At one end, the junction sequence differs from germline, possibly due to a read error. This chain connects TRBV20-1 to TRBJ1-2; the D is unclear. CDR1 is DFQATT and CDR2 is SNEGSKA in the germline V gene (reference sequence). The length of the CDR3 is 11 residues. CDR3 sequence: CSAGEGRGYTF. The CDR3, as DNA: TGCAGTGCTGGAGAAGGCCGTGGCTACACCTTC.

The chain employs TRBV4-1 and TRBJ2-1; 9 nucleotides line up with TRBD1. J was trimmed by 6 bases and V by 0 bases; bases with no gene match: 6. The germline CDR1 and CDR2 sequences are MGHRA and YSYEKL. The CDR3 sequence is 16 residues long. CDR3 nucleotides: TGCGCCAGCAGCCAAGACCCCGGGACAGGGTCCAATGAGCAGTTCTTC. This gives the protein CASSQDPGTGSNEQFF.

This chain joins TRBV27 and TRBJ2-7; D is possibly TRBD1 (6 bases). The germline V gene has CDR1 MNHEY and CDR2 SMNVEV (reference sequence). Trimming cost V 3 bases and J 0 bases, with 9 bases left between them. This CDR3 contains 14 residues. Here the CDR3 DNA reads TGTGCCAGCAGTTTTAGGGACATCTCCTACGAGCAGTACTTC. This sequence encodes CASSFRDISYEQYF.

The chain carries TRBV19 and TRBJ1-5, with 10 bases identical to TRBD1. CDR1 LNHDA and CDR2 SQIVND come from the germline V gene (reference sequence). J was trimmed by 7 bases and V by 1 base; bases with no gene match: 4. The CDR3 is 15 residues long. CDR3 sequence: CASSIGQGATQPQHF. The CDR3 nucleotides are TGTGCCAGTAGTATAGGACAGGGGGCGACGCAGCCCCAGCATTTT.